This section outlines one TCR beta chain sequence together with its context. What it binds is not known. The source of the sample is a study of radiation and T cells in renal cell carcinoma. Study-wide background: Nephrectomy followed 15 Gy stereotactic body radiation by 4 weeks.

General study findings and limits: Top tumor clonotypes rose in blood 2 weeks post-radiation, then contracted.

Time point in this sample: blood 2 weeks post-SBRT. As to treatment: 15 Gy SBRT to primary tumor, nephrectomy 4 weeks later. Serial blood draws occurred at baseline and 2 and 4 weeks post-SBRT. This renal cell carcinoma was of the clear cell type. Generated by immunoSEQ multiplex PCR, the TCRdb table keeps only in-frame clones and is missing some. The sample lists about 150,000 clones; roughly 90% were seen once. Trimming removed 4 bases from V and 1 base from J, with 12 bases in between. The germline gives CDR1 SGHKS, CDR2 YYEKEE (reference sequence). The CDR3 runs to 15 residues. Sequencing was performed on blood, taken from a patient whose treatment included radiotherapy and nephrectomy. The TCR comes from a woman aged 50 to 60 with renal cell carcinoma. V usage is TRBV5-5 and J usage is TRBJ1-5; D uncertain. The CDR3 loop is CASSLTGRSNQPQHF. CDR3 DNA sequence: TGTGCCAGCAGCCTTACCGGGCGGAGCAATCAGCCCCAGCATTTT. The variable domain in full, with the rest retrieved from reference TRBV5-5 and TRBJ1-5, is DAGVTQSPTHLIKTRGQQVTLRCSPISGHKSVSWYQQVLGQGPQFIFQYYEKEERGRGNFPDRFSARQFPNYSSELNVNALLLGDSALYLCASSLTGRSNQPQHFGDGTRLSIL.